A single sample gave rise to the 21 T cell receptor beta chains below, sequenced in a study of identical twins. In TCRdb, the 5' RACE reads were re-called with MiXCR into one record per CDR3 protein. The table lists fewer than 550,000 distinct CDR3 sequences, roughly an eighth of them singletons. These data were likewise used in another study, on yellow fever vaccine responses in identical twins.

The sequenced sample was CD4+ T cells sorted from blood. Every receptor here comes from a woman aged 18-29 years in good health.

Only a few counts were recorded for this clonotype. V usage is TRBV9 and J usage is TRBJ2-7, with D unclear. CDR3 length: 14 residues. CDR1 SGDLS and CDR2 YYNGEE come from the germline V gene. V shed 7 bases and J shed 3 bases, with 17 bases lying between them. The CDR3 DNA reads TGTGCCAGCTCAGTAGCAGTTACAAGCTACGAGCAGTACTTC. Residues: CASSVAVTSYEQYF.

This clonotype was counted between two and nine times. The chain couples TRBV6-5 to TRBJ1-4; the D gene is possibly TRBD1 (6 bases). The CDR3 has 17 residues. Trimming removed 0 bases from V and 0 bases from J, with 11 bases in between. Germline CDR1 is MNHEY and CDR2 is SVGAGI. The CDR3 nucleotides read TGTGCCAGCAGTTACTCGATCCCAGGGGCAACTAATGAAAAACTGTTTTTT. Its protein product is CASSYSIPGATNEKLFF.

The V gene is TRBV18, the J gene TRBJ2-5; a weak D match, TRBD1 (8 bases). Trimming stripped 3 bases from V and 1 base from J, with 15 bases between. Germline loops: CDR1 KGHSH, CDR2 LQKENI. The CDR3 contains 16 residues. CDR3 sequence: CASSPWTGRAQETQYF. DNA of the CDR3: TGTGCCAGCTCACCTTGGACAGGGAGGGCCCAAGAGACCCAGTACTTC.

The chain couples TRBV3-1 to TRBJ2-1; 8 bases align to TRBD2. V dropped 1 base and J dropped 7; count of bases not matched to a gene: 9. In germline, CDR1 is LGHDT, CDR2 YNNKEL (reference sequence). This CDR3 is 16 amino acids long. CDR3 region: CASSQVGPGGLNEQFF. The CDR3 DNA reads TGTGCCAGCAGCCAAGTCGGACCGGGGGGGCTTAATGAGCAGTTCTTC.

The V and J genes are TRBV29-1 and TRBJ2-2; 7 nucleotides agree with TRBD1. With 8 bases clipped from V and 3 bases from J, the junction kept 6 bases outside the gene matches. CDR1 is SQVTM and CDR2 is ANQGSEA in the germline V gene. This CDR3 is built from 13 residues. In nucleotides, the CDR3 is TGCAGCATCCGGGACAGCTACACCGGGGAGCTGTTTTTT. Translation: CSIRDSYTGELFF.

This chain uses TRBV6-1 with TRBJ2-7, with TRBD1 matching over 8 bases. This CDR3 comprises 14 residues. Germline-derived CDR1 and CDR2 are MNHNS and SASEGT. Germline trimming cut 5 bases from V and 6 bases from J; bases unmatched to any gene: 9. CDR3: CASSQTGAWSEQYF. Written as DNA, the CDR3 is TGTGCCAGCAGTCAGACAGGGGCCTGGAGCGAGCAGTACTTC.

The CDR3 here is CASGRDSLGYTF. CDR3 in DNA: TGTGCCAGTGGAAGGGACAGTCTTGGCTACACCTTC. The rearrangement uses TRBV2 and TRBJ1-2; 7 nucleotides match TRBD1. Trimming removed 9 bases from V and 7 bases from J; junction bases left unmatched: 8. Germline V gene sequence: CDR1 SNHLY, CDR2 FYNNEI. This CDR3 comprises 12 residues.

The table lists this clonotype with a few counts. The chain combines TRBV5-4 with TRBJ2-7; D possibly corresponds to TRBD1 (5 bases). This CDR3 is built from 13 residues. The germline V gene has CDR1 SGHNT and CDR2 YYREEE (reference sequence). Trimming took 4 bases from V and 7 from J, leaving 15 bases between them. The CDR3: CASSAQGLEEQYF. As DNA, the CDR3 is TGTGCCAGCAGCGCGCAGGGTTTGGAAGAGCAGTACTTC.

V and J are TRBV6-2 or TRBV6-3 and TRBJ2-3; D possibly uses TRBD1 or TRBD2 (5 bases each). This CDR3 region has 16 residues. V was shortened by 0 bases and J by 2 bases, with 12 bases between the two germline ends. Germline CDR1 MNHEY, CDR2 SVGEGT. CDR3 residues: CASSYSGRRYTDTQYF. The CDR3 coding sequence is TGTGCCAGCAGTTACTCGGGACGGAGATACACAGATACGCAGTATTTT.

This chain connects TRBV5-3 to TRBJ1-4; possibly TRBD1 for D (6 bases). TRBV5-3 is an open reading frame whose function is uncertain. Deletions cut 3 bases from V and 5 bases from J, with 14 bases between. The CDR3 is made up of 15 amino acids. This chain's CDR3 is CARSSTGIQNEKLFF. The CDR3 DNA reads as TGTGCCAGAAGCTCTACAGGGATCCAGAATGAAAAACTGTTTTTT.

The chain combines TRBV5-4 with TRBJ1-2, with D tentatively TRBD1 (6 bases). Germline V gives CDR1 SGHNT, CDR2 YYREEE (reference sequence). V was shortened by 0 bases and J by 8 bases, with 11 bases between the two germline ends. The CDR3 consists of 13 residues. This CDR3 is CASSLDRVVGYTF. The CDR3 coding sequence is TGTGCCAGCAGCTTGGACAGGGTAGTCGGCTACACCTTC.

This clonotype was counted ten times or more. The chain recombines TRBV5-1 with TRBJ2-1, with D perhaps TRBD2 (5 bases). There are 16 residues in the CDR3. Germline CDR1 SGHRS, CDR2 YFSETQ. V lost 2 bases and J 0 bases, leaving 12 bases between the germline ends. The CDR3 spells CASSFQESGSYNEQFF. The DNA for the CDR3 is TGCGCCAGCAGCTTTCAAGAGAGCGGCTCCTACAATGAGCAGTTCTTC.

The rearrangement uses TRBV20-1 and TRBJ2-7; either TRBD1 or TRBD2 may fit D (5 bases each). Per germline, CDR1 DFQATT and CDR2 SNEGSKA (reference sequence). Trimming left V 0 bases short and J 6 bases short, with 12 bases between. The CDR3 contains 13 residues. The DNA of the CDR3 is TGCAGTGCTAGAGAGGGGACGACGGGCGAGCAGTACTTC. The encoded protein is CSAREGTTGEQYF.

CDR3 amino acids: CAISPSGGATDTQYF. In DNA form, the CDR3 reads TGTGCCATCAGCCCGAGCGGGGGGGCCACAGATACGCAGTATTTT. The gene calls are TRBV10-3 and TRBJ2-3; 10 bases match TRBD2. Germline CDR1 reads ENHRY; CDR2 reads SYGVKD. CDR3 size: 15 residues. V shed 6 bases and J 2 bases; nucleotides not matched to a gene: 5.

This clonotype was found a few times. V and J are TRBV5-1 and TRBJ2-1, with D maybe TRBD1 (6 bases). CDR3 length: 14 residues. The germline CDR1 and CDR2 sequences are SGHRS and YFSETQ. With 1 base removed from V and 7 bases from J, the gap between germline ends came to 12 bases. CDR3 sequence (DNA): TGCGCCAGCAGCTTGCAAAGGGGGATGAATGAGCAGTTCTTC. The encoded protein is CASSLQRGMNEQFF.

The chain carries TRBV5-1 and TRBJ1-5, with TRBD1 matching over 9 bases. V was clipped by 2 bases and J by 3 bases; unmatched bases: 3. Germline values: CDR1 SGHRS, CDR2 YFSETQ. The length of the CDR3 is 15 residues. This chain's CDR3 is CASSFGTGPNQPQHF. In DNA form, the CDR3 reads TGCGCCAGCAGCTTTGGGACAGGGCCCAATCAGCCCCAGCATTTT.

The J gene is TRBJ2-1, the V gene TRBV20-1; TRBD1 agrees at 7 bases. Germline trimming cut 2 bases from V and 4 bases from J; bases unmatched to any gene: 8. This CDR3 comprises 15 residues. Germline V lookup: CDR1 DFQATT, CDR2 SNEGSKA (reference sequence). The CDR3 loop is CSARRGPGSYNEQFF. In DNA form, the CDR3 reads TGCAGTGCTAGAAGGGGGCCAGGATCTTACAATGAGCAGTTCTTC.

The CDR3 spells CASSQDLKNIQYF. For the CDR3, the DNA is TGTGCCAGCAGCCAAGACCTCAAAAACATTCAGTACTTC. This chain uses TRBV14 with TRBJ2-4; D remains unclear. V was clipped by 0 bases and J by 3 bases, with 3 bases between them. The CDR3 is made up of 13 amino acids. The V gene's germline CDR1 is SGHDN and CDR2 FVKESK.

The J gene is TRBJ2-1, the V gene TRBV6-5; D may correspond to TRBD1 or TRBD2 (5 bases each). Germline V CDR1 and CDR2: MNHEY, SVGAGI. V lost 4 bases and J 9 bases, leaving 16 bases between the germline ends. This CDR3 spans 14 amino acids. The DNA for the CDR3 is TGTGCCAGCAGTTCTCCGGGACGGGCGGGTGAGCAGTTCTTC. Amino acid sequence: CASSSPGRAGEQFF.

This clonotype was detected only a few times. The J gene is TRBJ2-7, the V gene TRBV20-1; TRBD1 might be the D (7 bases). CDR1 and CDR2 (germline): DFQATT, SNEGSKA (reference sequence). V lost 1 base and J 7 bases, leaving 23 bases between the germline ends. The CDR3 consists of 16 residues. CDR3 in amino acids: CSARGNRLDRAGEQYF. Here the CDR3 DNA reads TGCAGTGCTAGAGGTAACCGCCTAGACAGGGCGGGGGAGCAGTACTTC.

This clonotype was counted a few times. V usage is TRBV11-2 and J usage is TRBJ2-7; 14 nucleotides line up with TRBD2. Germline trimming cut 5 bases from V and 1 base from J; bases unmatched to any gene: 10. This CDR3 is 18 amino acids long. Looked up from germline, CDR1 is SGHAT and CDR2 is FQNNGV. In nucleotides, the CDR3 is TGTGCCAGCAGCCCGCGGACTAGCGGGAGGCCCAGGTCCTACGAGCAGTACTTC. This encodes CASSPRTSGRPRSYEQYF.